This T cell receptor (beta chain) derives from a study of neurological immune-mediated disorders. The study's findings and limits: HTLV-1-associated myelopathy showed the most TCR clonal expansion; multiple sclerosis the least, below healthy controls. The absence of any CDR3 amino acid sequence shared by expanded clones across subjects suggests that repertoires were private in all groups.

Maryland, USA blood bank volunteers served as healthy controls. The unsorted libraries were prepared from 2 million PBMCs (stored at -80 C). Germline CDR1 DFQATT, CDR2 SNEGSKA (reference sequence). The CDR3 has 14 residues. Unmatched junction bases numbered 9, after V lost 3 bases and J lost 7 bases. MiXCR, applied by TCRdb to the 5' RACE reads, yields one record per CDR3 protein. This sample has about 84,000 distinct CDR3 sequences, with 9% to 12% found just once. This clonotype is medium-sized (0.01 to 0.1%) within its sample. Its antigen is currently unknown. Sequenced sample: PBMCs. The chain combines TRBV20-1 with TRBJ1-5; 7 positions match TRBD1. This sequence was found in a middle-aged man in good health. The CDR3 region is CSASQGQAGQPQHF. The CDR3 DNA is TGCAGTGCTAGCCAAGGACAGGCTGGGCAGCCCCAGCATTTT.